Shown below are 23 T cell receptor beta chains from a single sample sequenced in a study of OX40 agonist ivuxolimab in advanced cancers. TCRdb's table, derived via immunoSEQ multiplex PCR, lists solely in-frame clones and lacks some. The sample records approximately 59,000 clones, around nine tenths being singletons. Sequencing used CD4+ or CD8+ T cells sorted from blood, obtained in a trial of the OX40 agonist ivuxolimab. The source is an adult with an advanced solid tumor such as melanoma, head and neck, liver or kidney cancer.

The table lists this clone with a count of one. In DNA, the CDR3 is TGTGCCAGCTCACCACAGATAGGGGAAGGTAAACTGTTTTTT. It translates to CASSPQIGEGKLFF. The genes are TRBV18 and TRBJ1-4, with a weak D call TRBD1 (5 bases). Trimming removed 1 base at V and 11 bases at J, with 14 bases between. CDR3 length: 14 amino acids. Germline-derived CDR1 and CDR2 are KGHSH and LQKENI. The variable domain in full, with the rest retrieved from reference TRBV18 and TRBJ1-4, is NAGVMQNPRHLVRRRGQEARLRCSPMKGHSHVYWYRQLPEEGLKFMVYLQKENIIDESGMPKERFSAEFPKEGPSILRIQQVVRGDSAAYFCASSPQIGEGKLFFGSGTQLSVL.

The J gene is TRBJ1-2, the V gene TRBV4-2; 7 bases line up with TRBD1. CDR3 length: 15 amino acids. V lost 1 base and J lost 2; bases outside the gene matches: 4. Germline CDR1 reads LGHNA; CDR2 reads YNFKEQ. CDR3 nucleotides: TGTGCCAGCAGCCAAGTAGGGGGCAGGAACTATGGCTACACCTTC. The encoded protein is CASSQVGGRNYGYTF.

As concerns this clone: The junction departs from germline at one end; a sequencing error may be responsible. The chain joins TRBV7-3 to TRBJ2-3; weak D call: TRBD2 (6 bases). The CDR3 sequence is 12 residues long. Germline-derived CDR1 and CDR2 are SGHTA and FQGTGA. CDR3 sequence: CASSLTSGLLTF. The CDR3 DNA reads TGTGCCAGCAGCTTAACTTCGGGACTCCTAACTTTT.

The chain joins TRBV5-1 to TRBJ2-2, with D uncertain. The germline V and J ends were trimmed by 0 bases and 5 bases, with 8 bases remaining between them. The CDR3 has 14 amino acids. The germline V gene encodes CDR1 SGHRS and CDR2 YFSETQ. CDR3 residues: CASSLAGRTGELFF. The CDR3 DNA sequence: TGCGCCAGCAGCTTGGCCGGACGAACCGGGGAGCTGTTTTTT.

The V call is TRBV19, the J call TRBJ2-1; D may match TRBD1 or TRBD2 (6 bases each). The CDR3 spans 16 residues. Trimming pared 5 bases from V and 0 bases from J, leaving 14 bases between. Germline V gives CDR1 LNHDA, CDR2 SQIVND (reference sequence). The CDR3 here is CASSGGRRVSYNEQFF. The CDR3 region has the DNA TGTGCCAGTAGTGGGGGGCGACGGGTCTCCTACAATGAGCAGTTCTTC.

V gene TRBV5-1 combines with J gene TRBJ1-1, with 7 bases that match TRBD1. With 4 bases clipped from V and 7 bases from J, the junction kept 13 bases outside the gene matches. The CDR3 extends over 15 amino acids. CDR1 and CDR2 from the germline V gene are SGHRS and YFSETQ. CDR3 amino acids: CASSRRDSVSSEAFF. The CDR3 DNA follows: TGCGCCAGCAGCAGAAGGGACAGCGTGAGCAGTGAAGCTTTCTTT. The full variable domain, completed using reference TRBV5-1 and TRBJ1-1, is KAGVTQTPRYLIKTRGQQVTLSCSPISGHRSVSWYQQTPGQGLQFLFEYFSETQRNKGNFPGRFSGRQFSNSRSEMNVSTLELGDSALYLCASSRRDSVSSEAFFGQGTRLTVV.

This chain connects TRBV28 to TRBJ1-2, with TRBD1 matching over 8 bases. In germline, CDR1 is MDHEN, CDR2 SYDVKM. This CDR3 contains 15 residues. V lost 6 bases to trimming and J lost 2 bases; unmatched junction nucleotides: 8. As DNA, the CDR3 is TGTGCCAGCAGCCCCGGACAGGGCCCCAACTATGGCTACACCTTC. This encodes CASSPGQGPNYGYTF.

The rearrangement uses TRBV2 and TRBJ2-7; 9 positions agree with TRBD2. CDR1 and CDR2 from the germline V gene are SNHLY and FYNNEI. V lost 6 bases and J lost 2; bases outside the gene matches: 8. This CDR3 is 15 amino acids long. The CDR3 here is CASRLLLAGTYEQYF. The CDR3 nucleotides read TGTGCCAGCAGGCTACTCCTAGCGGGAACCTACGAGCAGTACTTC.

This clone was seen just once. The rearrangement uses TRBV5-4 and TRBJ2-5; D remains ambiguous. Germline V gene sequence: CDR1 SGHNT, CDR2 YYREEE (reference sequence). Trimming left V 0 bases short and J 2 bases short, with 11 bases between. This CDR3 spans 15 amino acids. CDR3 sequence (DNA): TGTGCCAGCAGCTTGGCTACGACCTTACAAGAGACCCAGTACTTC. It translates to CASSLATTLQETQYF.

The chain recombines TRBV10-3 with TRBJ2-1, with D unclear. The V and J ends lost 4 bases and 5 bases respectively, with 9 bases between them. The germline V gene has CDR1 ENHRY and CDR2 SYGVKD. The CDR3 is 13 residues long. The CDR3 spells CAISVGINNEQFF. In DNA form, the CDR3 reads TGTGCCATCAGTGTGGGAATCAACAATGAGCAGTTCTTC.

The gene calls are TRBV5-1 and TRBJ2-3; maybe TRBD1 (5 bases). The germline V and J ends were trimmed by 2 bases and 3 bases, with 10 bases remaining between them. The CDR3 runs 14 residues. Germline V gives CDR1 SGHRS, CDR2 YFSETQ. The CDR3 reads CASSFRVGTDTQYF. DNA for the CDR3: TGCGCCAGCAGCTTCAGGGTAGGGACAGATACGCAGTATTTT. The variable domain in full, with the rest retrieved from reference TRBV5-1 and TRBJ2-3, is KAGVTQTPRYLIKTRGQQVTLSCSPISGHRSVSWYQQTPGQGLQFLFEYFSETQRNKGNFPGRFSGRQFSNSRSEMNVSTLELGDSALYLCASSFRVGTDTQYFGPGTRLTVL.

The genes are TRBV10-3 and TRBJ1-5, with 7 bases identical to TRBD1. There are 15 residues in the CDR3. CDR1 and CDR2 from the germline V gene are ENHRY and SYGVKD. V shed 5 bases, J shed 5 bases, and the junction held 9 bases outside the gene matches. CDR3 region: CAISRTGRGDQPQHF. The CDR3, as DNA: TGTGCCATCAGTAGGACAGGTAGGGGGGATCAGCCCCAGCATTTT.

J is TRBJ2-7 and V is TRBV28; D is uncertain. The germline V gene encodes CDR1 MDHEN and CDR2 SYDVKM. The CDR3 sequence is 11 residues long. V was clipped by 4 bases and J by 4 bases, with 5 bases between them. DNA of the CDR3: TGTGCCAGCAGTTACCTATACGAGCAGTACTTC. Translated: CASSYLYEQYF.

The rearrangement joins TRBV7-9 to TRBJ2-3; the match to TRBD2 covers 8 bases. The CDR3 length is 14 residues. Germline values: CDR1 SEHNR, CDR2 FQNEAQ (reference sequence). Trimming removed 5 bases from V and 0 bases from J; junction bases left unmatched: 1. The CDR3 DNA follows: TGTGCCAGCAGCCGCGGGGGGAGCACAGATACGCAGTATTTT. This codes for CASSRGGSTDTQYF.

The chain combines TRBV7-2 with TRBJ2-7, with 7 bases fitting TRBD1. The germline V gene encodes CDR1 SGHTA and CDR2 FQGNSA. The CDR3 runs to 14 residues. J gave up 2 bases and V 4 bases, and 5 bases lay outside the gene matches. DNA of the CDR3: TGTGCCAGCAGCTCTTCAGGGACAGCCTACGAGCAGTACTTC. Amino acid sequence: CASSSSGTAYEQYF.

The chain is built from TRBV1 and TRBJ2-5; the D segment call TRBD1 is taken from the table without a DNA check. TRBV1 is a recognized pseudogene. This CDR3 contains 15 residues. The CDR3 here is CTSSGQDAQKETQYF. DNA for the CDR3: TGCACCAGCAGCGGACAGGATGCCCAAAAAGAGACCCAGTACTTC.

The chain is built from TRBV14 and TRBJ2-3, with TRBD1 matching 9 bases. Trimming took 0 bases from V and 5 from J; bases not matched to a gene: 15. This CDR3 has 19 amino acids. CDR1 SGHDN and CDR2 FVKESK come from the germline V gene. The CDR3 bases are TGTGCCAGCAGCCAAGATCTCCCTGGAACAGGGGGCATTAGAGATACGCAGTATTTT. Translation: CASSQDLPGTGGIRDTQYF.

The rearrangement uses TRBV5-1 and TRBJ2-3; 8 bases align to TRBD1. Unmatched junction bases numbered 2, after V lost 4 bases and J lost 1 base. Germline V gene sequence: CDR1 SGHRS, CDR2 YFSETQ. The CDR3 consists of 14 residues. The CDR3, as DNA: TGCGCCAGCAGCGGGACAGGTGGCACAGATACGCAGTATTTT. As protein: CASSGTGGTDTQYF.

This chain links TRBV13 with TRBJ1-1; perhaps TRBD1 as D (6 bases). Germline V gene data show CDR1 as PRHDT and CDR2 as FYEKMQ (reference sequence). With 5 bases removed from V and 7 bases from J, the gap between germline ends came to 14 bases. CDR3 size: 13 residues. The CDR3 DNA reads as TGTGCCAGCAGCGCACAGGGTGGATTTGAAGCTTTCTTT. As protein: CASSAQGGFEAFF.

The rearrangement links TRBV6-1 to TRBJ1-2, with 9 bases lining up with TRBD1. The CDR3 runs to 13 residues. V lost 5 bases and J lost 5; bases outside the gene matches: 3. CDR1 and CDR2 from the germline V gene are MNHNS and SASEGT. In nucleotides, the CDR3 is TGTGCCAGCAGTCCCGGGACAGGGTATGGCTACACCTTC. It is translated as CASSPGTGYGYTF.

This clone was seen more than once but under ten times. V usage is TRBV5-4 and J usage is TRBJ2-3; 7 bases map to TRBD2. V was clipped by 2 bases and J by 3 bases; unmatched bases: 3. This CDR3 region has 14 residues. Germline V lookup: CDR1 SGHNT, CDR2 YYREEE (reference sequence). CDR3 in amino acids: CASSFGGRTDTQYF. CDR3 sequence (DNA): TGTGCCAGCAGCTTTGGCGGGAGAACAGATACGCAGTATTTT.

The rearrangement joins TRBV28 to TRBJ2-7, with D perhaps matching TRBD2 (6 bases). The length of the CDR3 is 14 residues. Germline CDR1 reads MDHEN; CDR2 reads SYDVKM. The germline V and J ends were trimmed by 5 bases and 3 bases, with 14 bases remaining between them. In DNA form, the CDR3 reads TGTGCCAGCAGTCCCATAGCGGCCCGCTACGAGCAGTACTTC. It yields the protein CASSPIAARYEQYF.

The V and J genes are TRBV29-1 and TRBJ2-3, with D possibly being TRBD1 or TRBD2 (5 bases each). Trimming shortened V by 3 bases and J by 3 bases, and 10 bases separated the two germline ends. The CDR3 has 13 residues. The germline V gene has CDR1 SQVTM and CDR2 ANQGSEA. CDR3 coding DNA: TGCAGCGTTGAGGGGGTTAGTACAGATACGCAGTATTTT. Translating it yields CSVEGVSTDTQYF.